The clone carrying this TCR beta chain was recorded at least ten times. This sample stems from a study of molecular identifiers for immune sequencing clone quantification. CDR3 size: 16 residues. Germline-derived CDR1 and CDR2 are SGHAT and FQNNGV. J lost 4 bases, V lost 0 bases, and 3 bases had no gene match. TCRdb used MiXCR to reprocess the PCR reads, holding one entry per CDR3 protein. The sample includes a few hundred thousand distinct CDR3 sequences, about 21% of them seen just once. This clonotype was obtained from a human donor in good health. Some libraries in this study had Jurkat cell RNA spiked in. This chain joins TRBV11-2 and TRBJ2-1; 10 nucleotides agree with TRBD2. The sequenced sample was naive CD8+ T cells from blood, with Jurkat cell RNA spiked in. This sample's subset: FACS-sorted CD8+CD4-CCR7+CD45RA+ naive T cells. This CDR3 is CASSLDVLAGYNEQFF. The CDR3 nucleotides are TGTGCCAGCAGCTTAGATGTACTAGCGGGGTACAATGAGCAGTTCTTC.